Shown below are 15 T cell receptor beta chains from a single sample sequenced in a study of cytomegalovirus exposure and HLA in healthy donors. Generated by immunoSEQ multiplex PCR, the TCRdb table keeps only in-frame clones and is missing some. The data show tens of thousands of clones, 95% seen once. The sequenced sample was PBMCs. All receptors derive from a woman aged 18 to 35 in good health and CMV-seronegative.

The chain recombines TRBV5-4 with TRBJ1-4; TRBD1 matches 7 bases. V shed 4 bases, J shed 0 bases, and the junction held 9 bases outside the gene matches. The CDR3 spans 17 residues. The germline V gene has CDR1 SGHNT and CDR2 YYREEE (reference sequence). The CDR3 sequence: CASSPIQGPATNEKLFF. As DNA, the CDR3 is TGTGCCAGCAGCCCGATACAGGGGCCCGCAACTAATGAAAAACTGTTTTTT.

This clone was recorded once. The chain has TRBV7-2 and TRBJ1-1, with no clear D. Germline loops: CDR1 SGHTA, CDR2 FQGNSA. The CDR3 covers 12 residues. V was clipped by 2 bases and J by 3 bases, with 4 bases between them. The CDR3 reads CASSLQYTEAFF. Here the CDR3 DNA reads TGTGCCAGCAGCTTACAGTACACTGAAGCTTTCTTT.

This chain connects TRBV15 to TRBJ2-3; D might be TRBD2 (5 bases). Germline V CDR1 and CDR2: LNHNV, YYDKDF (reference sequence). The CDR3 extends over 17 amino acids. The V gene lost 0 bases and the J gene lost 0 bases, with 13 bases spanning the gap. This CDR3 reads CATSRDRVGGSTDTQYF. The CDR3 coding sequence is TGTGCCACCAGCAGAGATAGGGTAGGCGGGAGCACAGATACGCAGTATTTT.

The chain carries TRBV7-8 and TRBJ2-7, with TRBD2 matching 12 bases. The CDR3 consists of 15 residues. Germline lookup yields CDR1 SGHVS and CDR2 FQNEAQ. With V trimmed by 1 base and J by 6 bases, 4 bases remained unmatched. CDR3 bases: TGTGCCAGCAGCTTAGTAGTGACTAGCGGGGGCGAGCAGTACTTC. As protein: CASSLVVTSGGEQYF.

This chain links TRBV28 with TRBJ1-3; D uncertain. CDR3 length equals 13 residues. Germline CDR1 MDHEN, CDR2 SYDVKM. Trimming cost V 5 bases and J 3 bases, with 8 bases left between them. The CDR3 spells CASSVVSGNTIYF. For the CDR3, the DNA is TGTGCCAGCAGTGTGGTCAGTGGAAACACCATATATTTT.

The rearrangement links TRBV4-3 to TRBJ2-2; 14 bases are shared with TRBD2. With V trimmed by 3 bases and J by 1 base, 4 bases remained unmatched. Germline V lookup: CDR1 LGHNA, CDR2 YSLEER. The CDR3 sequence is 18 residues long. CDR3 loop: CASSQRLAGGLNTGELFF. The DNA for the CDR3 is TGCGCCAGCAGCCAGAGACTAGCGGGGGGGCTGAACACCGGGGAGCTGTTTTTT.

V gene TRBV29-1 combines with J gene TRBJ2-2; 11 bases line up with TRBD2. Germline lookup yields CDR1 SQVTM and CDR2 ANQGSEA. V dropped 1 base and J dropped 6; count of bases not matched to a gene: 4. This CDR3 has 15 residues. The chain's CDR3 is CSVEAVAGGPGELFF. The DNA for the CDR3 is TGCAGCGTTGAAGCGGTAGCGGGGGGGCCCGGGGAGCTGTTTTTT.

The genes are TRBV10-1 and TRBJ2-1, with TRBD2 identical over 10 bases. The trim removed 9 bases at V and 5 bases at J, leaving 7 bases unmatched. The CDR3 sequence is 14 residues long. Germline V gene data show CDR1 as WNHNN and CDR2 as SYGVQD (reference sequence). The CDR3 is CASPGLASHNEQFF. CDR3 sequence (DNA): TGCGCCAGTCCGGGACTAGCGAGCCACAATGAGCAGTTCTTC.

The chain recombines TRBV30 with TRBJ1-1; D is undetermined. The CDR3 runs to 15 residues. The V gene lost 2 bases and the J gene lost 10 bases, with 23 bases spanning the gap. CDR1 is GTSNPN, CDR2 SVGIG, per germline (reference sequence). CDR3 in amino acids: CAWSSHNTRGPRAFF. The DNA for the CDR3 is TGTGCCTGGAGTTCCCACAACACGCGAGGCCCAAGAGCTTTCTTT.

This clone appeared once. The identical CDR3 is also encoded by other nucleotide sequences in the sample. This chain connects TRBV5-1 to TRBJ2-3; 7 nucleotides line up with TRBD2. There are 16 residues in the CDR3. V lost 0 bases to trimming and J lost 3 bases; unmatched junction nucleotides: 7. The germline V gene encodes CDR1 SGHRS and CDR2 YFSETQ. CDR3 sequence: CASSLGASGGTDTQYF. The DNA for the CDR3 is TGCGCCAGCAGCTTGGGAGCTAGCGGAGGGACAGATACGCAGTATTTT.

This clone was observed once. This sequence joins TRBV2 and TRBJ1-3, with a tentative D call TRBD1 (5 bases). In germline, CDR1 is SNHLY, CDR2 FYNNEI. Trimming removed 6 bases from V and 0 bases from J, with 33 bases in between. There are 22 residues in the CDR3. CDR3 sequence reads: CASRKYRNDRLYPASSGNTIYF. The CDR3 nucleotides are TGTGCCAGCAGAAAATACAGGAATGACCGGTTATACCCTGCCAGCTCTGGAAACACCATATATTTT.

The J gene is TRBJ2-7, the V gene TRBV7-2; a possible D gene is TRBD2 (7 bases). Between the trimmed V and J ends, which lost 7 bases and 4 bases, there was a span of 14 bases. Per the germline V gene, CDR1 is SGHTA and CDR2 is FQGNSA. The CDR3 runs 13 residues. The CDR3 is CASTLGGVYEQYF. CDR3 bases: TGTGCCAGCACCCTAGGGGGGGTTTACGAGCAGTACTTC.

This chain links TRBV25-1 with TRBJ2-3, with a weak D call TRBD2 (5 bases). This CDR3 has 12 residues. The V end lost 6 bases, the J end lost 2 bases, and 6 bases lay between the germline ends. Germline CDR1 MGHDK, CDR2 SYGVNS. The CDR3 DNA reads TGTGCCAGCAGGGACTTCACAGATACGCAGTATTTT. Encoded protein: CASRDFTDTQYF.

V and J are TRBV9 and TRBJ2-7; 8 positions agree with TRBD2. Germline trimming cut 4 bases from V and 0 bases from J; bases unmatched to any gene: 6. CDR3 length: 15 amino acids. The germline V gene encodes CDR1 SGDLS and CDR2 YYNGEE. CDR3 DNA sequence: TGTGCCAGCAGCCCTAGCGGGCACAGCTCCTACGAGCAGTACTTC. Amino acid sequence: CASSPSGHSSYEQYF.

The chain has TRBV5-4 and TRBJ2-7, with 7 bases identical to TRBD1. This CDR3 has 13 residues. Trimming cost V 4 bases and J 5 bases; bases outside gene matches: 6. Germline assignment: CDR1 SGHNT and CDR2 YYREEE (reference sequence). The CDR3 coding sequence is TGTGCCAGCAGCCCGGGACAGTACAACGAGCAGTACTTC. Translating gives CASSPGQYNEQYF.